These T cell receptor beta chains were read from a single sample in a study of CD8 T cells in Susac syndrome. TCRdb analysed the immunoSEQ multiplex PCR reads with MiXCR anew, one entry per CDR3 protein. The profile shows around 150,000 distinct CDR3 sequences, approximately 95% of them singletons. Sequencing was carried out using CD4+ T cells from PBMCs. These receptors came from a human donor with Susac syndrome. Both conserved end residues are part of each CDR3. Each record gives: D gene, J gene, CDR3 length, V gene, clone size, CDR3 DNA, CDR3 protein. The D gene is left open where the match is weak. A row's size may be missing; if present it is once, few, many or a size class.

. TRBJ2-2 14 TRBV7-3 . TGTGCCAGCAGCCCGGGTAGTAACACCGGGGAGCTGTTTTTT CASSPGSNTGELFF
TRBD2 TRBJ2-3 18 TRBV2 . TGTGCCAGCAGTGGCTTAATGGGACTAGCGGGAGTAAAAGATACGCAGTATTTT CASSGLMGLAGVKDTQYF
TRBD1 TRBJ2-3 13 TRBV12-3/TRBV12-4 few TGTGCCAGCAGACAGGGGTTCGGGGATACGCAGTATTTT CASRQGFGDTQYF
. TRBJ1-5 13 TRBV18 once TGTGCCAGCTCACCAGCGGACAATCAGCCCCAGCATTTT CASSPADNQPQHF
. TRBJ1-5 15 TRBV2 . TGTGCCAGCAGTGAATCCAGGGTGCGCAATCAGCCCCAGCATTTT CASSESRVRNQPQHF
. TRBJ2-5 13 TRBV20-1 . TGCAGTGCTGTCAAGGACAGTTGGGAGACCCAGTACTTC CSAVKDSWETQYF
. TRBJ1-5 14 TRBV3-1 . TGTGCCAGCAGCCTGCAGAGGAGCAATCAGCCCCAGCATTTT CASSLQRSNQPQHF
. TRBJ2-7 13 TRBV6-5 . TGTGCCAGCAGTCGGGACCGATACTACGAGCAGTACTTC CASSRDRYYEQYF
TRBD1 TRBJ1-1 14 TRBV12-5 . TGTGCTAGTGGCCTGACAGGGCTGAACACTGAAGCTTTCTTT CASGLTGLNTEAFF
TRBD1 TRBJ1-5 16 TRBV9 . TGTGCCAGCAGCCCAAGAGGCGGACAGGGGGATCAGCCCCAGCATTTT CASSPRGGQGDQPQHF
TRBD1 TRBJ2-6 15 TRBV5-6 . TGTGCCAGCAGCTTAACAGGGGCTGGGGCCAACGTCCTGACTTTC CASSLTGAGANVLTF
. TRBJ1-1 13 TRBV29-1 . TGCAGCGCCTCTTACGGGCCTGGGACTGAAGCTTTCTTT CSASYGPGTEAFF
TRBD1 TRBJ2-6 15 TRBV12-3/TRBV12-4 . TGTGCCAGCAGTAACAGGGGTTCTGGGGCCAACGTCCTGACTTTC CASSNRGSGANVLTF
. TRBJ1-2 13 TRBV28 . TGTGCCCAATCGACCGGGCAGAAGGGTGGCTACACCTTC CAQSTGQKGGYTF
. TRBJ1-5 16 TRBV28 . TGTGCCAGCAGCTCCCAGGGACTTAATAGCAATCAGCCCCAGCATTTT CASSSQGLNSNQPQHF
TRBD1 TRBJ1-2 15 TRBV4-3 . TGCGCCAGCAGCCAGGGCCCGGGACAGGGCTATGGCTACACCTTC CASSQGPGQGYGYTF
. TRBJ2-5 14 TRBV6-2/TRBV6-3 . TGTGCCAGCAGTTACGTCAATATCCAAGAGACCCAGTACTTC CASSYVNIQETQYF
. TRBJ2-1 13 TRBV7-3 . TGTGCCAGCAGCTCGCTTGGCTACAATGAGCAGTTCTTC CASSSLGYNEQFF
. TRBJ2-1 11 TRBV20-1 . TGCAGTGCTAGGATAGTCCATGAGCAGTTCTTC CSARIVHEQFF
. TRBJ1-6 14 TRBV19 . TGTGCCAGTAGACGCTTACAGGCGGCTTCACCCCTCCACTTT CASRRLQAASPLHF
. TRBJ2-7 12 TRBV28 . TGTGCCAGCAGTTGGGTGCCGGTAGATTCGTACTTC CASSWVPVDSYF
. TRBJ1-5 13 TRBV7-8 . TGTGCCAGCAGCTGGGAAAGCAATCAGCCCCAGCATTTT CASSWESNQPQHF
TRBD1 TRBJ2-7 15 TRBV7-2 once TGTGCCAGCAGCGCCCGGGACAGGGAGCTCTACGAGCAGTACTTC CASSARDRELYEQYF
. TRBJ1-2 11 TRBV12-3/TRBV12-4 . TGTGCCAGCAACGCCATCCGGGGCTACACCTTC CASNAIRGYTF
. TRBJ1-1 13 TRBV30 . TGTGCCTGGATGCCTAGTATCACCACTGAAGCTTTCTTT CAWMPSITTEAFF
. TRBJ2-7 12 TRBV25-1 . TGTGCCAGCAGTGGCCAAGGGGACGAGCAGTACTTC CASSGQGDEQYF
TRBD1 TRBJ2-7 12 TRBV29-1 . TGCAGCGTTACAGGGGGCGGCTACGAGCAGTACTTC CSVTGGGYEQYF
. TRBJ2-5 12 TRBV20-1 once TGCAGTGCTCGGCAGGCCCAAGAGACCCAGTACTTC CSARQAQETQYF
. TRBJ2-4 14 TRBV30 . TGTGCCTGGACGGGCGGGCAGGGGGGTTACATTCAGTACTTC CAWTGGQGGYIQYF
. TRBJ2-1 13 TRBV7-2 . TGTGCCAGCAACTGGGAAGGCTACCAAGAGCAGTTCTTC CASNWEGYQEQFF
. TRBJ1-1 12 TRBV6-2/TRBV6-3 . TGTGCCAGCAGCACGATTGGCACTGAAGCTTTCTTT CASSTIGTEAFF
. TRBJ2-3 14 TRBV7-3 . TGTGCCAGCAGCTCCCAGCCAAGCACAGATACGCAGTATTTT CASSSQPSTDTQYF
. TRBJ1-1 13 TRBV30 . TGTGCCTGGAGTGTCCACAGGGACACTGAAGCTTTCTTT CAWSVHRDTEAFF
. TRBJ1-6 15 TRBV4-1 once TGCGCCAGCAGCCAAGGGCAGTCCTATAATTCACCCCTCCACTTT CASSQGQSYNSPLHF
TRBD2 TRBJ2-3 16 TRBV20-1 . TGCAGTGCTAGGGTTACTAGCGGGAGAGCCACAGATACGCAGTATTTT CSARVTSGRATDTQYF